The table lists the clone carrying this T cell receptor (beta chain) with many counts. Its target is not known. This specimen belongs to a study of T cells after yellow fever vaccination. Study-level results: Reappearing after the booster were most of the clones from primary vaccination (around 95% CD4, around 90% CD8). The bulk population could contribute abundant contaminating clonotypes to FACS-sorted repertoires.

This CDR3 spans 15 amino acids. After removal of 2 bases from V and 6 bases from J, the junction contained 7 bases not matched to a gene. Germline assignment: CDR1 MRHNA and CDR2 SNTAGT. One entry per CDR3 protein results from TCRdb running MiXCR on the 5' RACE reads. This table holds roughly 310,000 distinct CDR3 sequences, over 8% found once. The TCR was taken from a man aged 18-30 years who received the YFV17D yellow fever vaccine. Source: PBMCs, taken on the day of the first yellow fever vaccination. This chain uses TRBV6-4 with TRBJ2-3; 8 positions match TRBD2. The CDR3 protein is CASSDGPAGADTQYF. The CDR3 DNA sequence: TGTGCCAGCAGTGACGGTCCAGCGGGGGCGGATACGCAGTATTTT.